This record covers a single TCR beta chain. As yet, its antigen is unknown. Sequencing of cultured CD4+ T cell DNA used the Oncomine TCR Beta short-read assay. The source of extracted genomic DNA was cultured CD4+ T cells. TCRdb recomputed calls from the PCR reads with MiXCR, one row per CDR3 protein. Among about 5,100 distinct CDR3 sequences listed, approximately 59% were seen once. Stated treatment: approximately nine-day PBMC culture with coronavirus spike peptide pools or control peptides (ViraFEST assay). CD4+ T-cell collection from the unexposed donor predated the COVID-19 pandemic (2011-2018). Germline V CDR1 and CDR2: SGHVS, FQNEAQ. Trimming took 0 bases from V and 2 from J, leaving 5 bases between them. The CDR3 contains 13 residues. The sample is drawn from a study of vaccination and CD4 T cells after COVID-19. About the study: Control cultures were supplied with a CEFX pool, an HIV-1 Nef pool, or no peptide at all.

The source material was CD4+ T cells from blood, cultured in vitro. The sequence was collected from a human donor in good health. J is TRBJ2-7 and V is TRBV7-8, with D uncertain. DNA for the CDR3: TGTGCCAGCAGCTTAGCTCCAGCCTACGAGCAGTACTTC. It translates to CASSLAPAYEQYF. The full variable domain, its missing parts supplied by reference TRBV7-8 and TRBJ2-7, is GAGVSQSPRYKVAKRGQDVALRCDPISGHVSLFWYQQALGQGPEFLTYFQNEAQLDKSGLPSDRFFAERPEGSVSTLKIQRTQQEDSAVYLCASSLAPAYEQYFGPGTRLTVT.